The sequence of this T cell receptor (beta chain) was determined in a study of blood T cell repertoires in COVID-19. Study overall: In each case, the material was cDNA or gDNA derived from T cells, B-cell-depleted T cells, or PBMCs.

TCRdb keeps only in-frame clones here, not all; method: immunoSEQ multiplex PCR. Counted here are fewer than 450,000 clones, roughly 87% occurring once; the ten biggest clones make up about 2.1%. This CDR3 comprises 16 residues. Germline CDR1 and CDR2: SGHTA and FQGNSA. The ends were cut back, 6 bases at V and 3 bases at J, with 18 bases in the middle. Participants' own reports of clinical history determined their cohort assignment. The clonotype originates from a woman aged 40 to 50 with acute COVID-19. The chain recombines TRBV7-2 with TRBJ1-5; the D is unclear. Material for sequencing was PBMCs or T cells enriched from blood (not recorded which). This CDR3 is CASSFLVGANNQPQHF. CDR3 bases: TGTGCCAGCAGTTTCCTGGTAGGAGCTAACAATCAGCCCCAGCATTTT.